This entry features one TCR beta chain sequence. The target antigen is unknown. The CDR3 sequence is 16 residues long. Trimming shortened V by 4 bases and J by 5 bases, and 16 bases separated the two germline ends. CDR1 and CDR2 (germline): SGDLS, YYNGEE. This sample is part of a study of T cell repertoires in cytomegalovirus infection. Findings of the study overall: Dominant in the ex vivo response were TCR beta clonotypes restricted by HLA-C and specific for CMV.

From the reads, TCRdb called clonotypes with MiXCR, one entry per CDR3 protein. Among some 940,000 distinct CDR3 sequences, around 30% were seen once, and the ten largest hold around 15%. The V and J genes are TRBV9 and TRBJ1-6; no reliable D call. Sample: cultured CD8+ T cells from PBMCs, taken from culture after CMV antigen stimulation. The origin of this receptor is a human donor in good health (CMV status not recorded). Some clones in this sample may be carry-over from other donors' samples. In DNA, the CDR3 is TGTGCCAGCAGCCCGTACCTTGGGGTTGATAATTCACCCCTCCACTTT. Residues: CASSPYLGVDNSPLHF.